This TCR beta chain came from a study of blood T cell repertoires in COVID-19. Overall study: Sources were T cells, B-cell-depleted T cells, or PBMCs; the material itself was cDNA or gDNA.

The CDR3 spans 17 residues. V lost 3 bases and J lost 0, with 18 bases in between. Germline CDR1 reads LNHNV; CDR2 reads YYDKDF (reference sequence). Authors' methods: How many nucleated cells were present was estimated from reference gene primer amplification. Sequencing was performed with immunoSEQ multiplex PCR; in TCRdb, only in-frame clones are kept and a portion is missing. V and J calls plus clone size are reproduced from that table; the DNA served to infer D and trimming. The sample holds a few hundred thousand clones; 70% to 90% are singletons and the top ten take approximately 10%. The rearrangement uses TRBV15 and TRBJ2-7, with TRBD2 as a possible D gene (5 bases). The sample was peripheral blood. This receptor was identified in a woman aged 70-85 years with acute or convalescent COVID-19. As DNA, the CDR3 is TGTGCCACCAGCAGCACTCAAGCGGCGATGAGCTCCTACGAGCAGTACTTC. Amino acid sequence: CATSSTQAAMSSYEQYF.